The sequence of this T cell receptor (beta chain) was determined in a study of T cells in Graves' hyperthyroidism and ophthalmopathy. Study-wide points: Blood also held most thyroid clonotypes expanded beyond 0.001.

The CDR3 runs 13 residues. Trimming pared 3 bases from V and 5 bases from J, leaving 8 bases between. Looked up from germline, CDR1 is SGHAT and CDR2 is FQNNGV. Uncontrolled infection, other autoimmune disease, pregnancy and lactation each barred patients from inclusion. Diagnosis relied on clinical symptoms, serum thyroxine and TRAb, thyroid ultrasound and orbital computed tomography. Amplification of TCR beta CDR3 regions was performed using RNA transcripts as template. HTBI primers were the set used in a first-round RT-PCR of the TCR CDR3. MiXCR, run by TCRdb on the multiplex PCR reads, gives a single entry per CDR3 protein. The table has around 340,000 distinct CDR3 sequences, around a sixth seen once. In this sample, this clonotype turned up many times. The antigen is not known.

The chain has TRBV11-2 and TRBJ1-5, with no clear D. The clonotype comes from a woman aged 45-65 years with Graves' hyperthyroidism. The specimen sequenced was blood. The CDR3 protein is CASSFVVDQPQHF. DNA for the CDR3: TGTGCCAGCAGCTTTGTAGTTGATCAGCCCCAGCATTTT.